This entry concerns a single TCR beta chain. The antigen remains undetermined. The data stem from a study of T cell repertoires in cytomegalovirus infection. Germline CDR1 and CDR2: SGHNT and YYREEE (reference sequence). Trimming cost V 3 bases and J 5 bases; bases outside gene matches: 11. The CDR3 is made up of 16 amino acids. TCRdb re-analysed the reads in MiXCR, keeping a single row per CDR3 protein. The table lists 400,000 to 600,000 distinct CDR3 sequences, about 39% of them singletons, with roughly two fifths in the top ten. This TCR derives from a human donor in good health (CMV status not recorded). Some clones in this sample may be carry-over from other donors' samples. The chain joins TRBV5-4 to TRBJ2-5; TRBD2 aligns across 9 bases. Material: cultured PBMCs, obtained from culture after CMV antigen stimulation. The CDR3 spells CASSSNRAGGRETQYF. DNA of the CDR3: TGTGCCAGCAGCTCCAACCGGGCGGGGGGGCGGGAGACCCAGTACTTC.